Presented here are 20 T cell receptor beta chains from one specimen sequenced in a study of T cells in Graves' hyperthyroidism and ophthalmopathy. TCR beta CDR3 region amplification was performed from RNA transcripts. Primed by the HTBI set, a first-round RT-PCR was run on the TCR CDR3. TCRdb fed the multiplex PCR reads into MiXCR, producing one record per CDR3 protein. This table holds roughly 640,000 distinct CDR3 sequences, more than 15% found once. Material: blood. These receptor sequences come from a woman aged 40 to 50 with Graves' ophthalmopathy.

The table lists this clonotype with many counts. The rearrangement uses TRBV3-1 and TRBJ2-7, with 7 bases matching TRBD2. V was clipped by 4 bases and J by 2 bases; unmatched bases: 8. The length of the CDR3 is 15 residues. Per germline, CDR1 LGHDT and CDR2 YNNKEL (reference sequence). CDR3 region: CASSPEAGVPYEQYF. The CDR3 DNA is TGTGCCAGCAGCCCCGAGGCGGGGGTTCCCTACGAGCAGTACTTC.

The V gene is TRBV27, the J gene TRBJ2-1, with D possibly being TRBD2 (5 bases). Germline V CDR1 and CDR2: MNHEY, SMNVEV (reference sequence). CDR3 length: 13 amino acids. Trimming took off 0 bases at V and 9 bases at J, with 9 bases between the two ends. In DNA, the CDR3 is TGTGCCAGCAGTTTATCTGTAGGAGGTGAGCAGTTCTTC. Protein product: CASSLSVGGEQFF.

This clonotype has just a few counts. The chain recombines TRBV20-1 with TRBJ1-5, with D unresolved. Per the germline V gene, CDR1 is DFQATT and CDR2 is SNEGSKA (reference sequence). V dropped 2 bases and J dropped 2 bases, with 10 bases sitting between them. This CDR3 is 14 amino acids long. CDR3 nucleotide sequence: TGCAGTGCTAGAAAGGGATCGGGCAATCAGCCCCAGCATTTT. Protein sequence: CSARKGSGNQPQHF.

With regard to this clonotype: A much larger clonotype is one base distant, so this may be a read error. This chain joins TRBV30 and TRBJ2-1; 7 nucleotides agree with TRBD2. CDR3 length: 13 amino acids. Germline values: CDR1 GTSNPN, CDR2 SVGIG (reference sequence). The CDR3 here is CAGGGDNYNEQLF. DNA for the CDR3: TGTGCGGGCGGGGGAGATAACTACAATGAGCAGCTCTTC.

This clonotype was recorded at least ten times. The J gene is TRBJ2-3, the V gene TRBV5-1, with 9 positions matching TRBD2. The germline gives CDR1 SGHRS, CDR2 YFSETQ. The length of the CDR3 is 16 residues. The J segment lost 1 base and the V segment lost 4 bases, leaving 7 bases of the junction unmatched. The CDR3 DNA sequence: TGCGCCAGCAGCACCGGGTCTAGCGGGGGCACAGATACGCAGTATTTT. Protein product: CASSTGSSGGTDTQYF.

About this clonotype itself: This may arise from a read error, as a much more abundant clone is one base away. V and J are TRBV6-5 and TRBJ2-5; 7 nucleotides align to TRBD1. From germline, CDR1 is MNHEY and CDR2 SVGAGI. The CDR3 is 16 amino acids. The chain's CDR3 is CVSSYSGQLSKETQYF. The DNA of the CDR3 is TGTGTCAGCAGTTATTCGGGACAGCTTAGTAAAGAGACCCAGTACTTC.

This chain connects TRBV19 to TRBJ2-6; D is tentatively TRBD1 or TRBD2 (5 bases each). The CDR3 is made up of 17 amino acids. Germline V gene lookup returns CDR1 LNHDA and CDR2 SQIVND (reference sequence). Trimming stripped 6 bases from V and 3 bases from J, with 18 bases between. CDR3 nucleotides: TGTGCCAGTAGACCAGGGACCCCCTCGGATGGGGCCAACGTCCTGACTTTC. Its translation is CASRPGTPSDGANVLTF. Combining the CDR3 with reference TRBV19 and TRBJ2-6 gives the whole variable domain DGGITQSPKYLFRKEGQNVTLSCEQNLNHDAMYWYRQDPGQGLRLIYYSQIVNDFQKGDIAEGYSVSREKKESFPLTVTSAQKNPTAFYLCASRPGTPSDGANVLTFGAGSRLTVL.

This clonotype was counted a few times. The chain recombines TRBV29-1 with TRBJ1-1; TRBD1 aligns across 7 bases. Germline trimming cut 0 bases from V and 2 bases from J; bases unmatched to any gene: 6. The CDR3 consists of 15 residues. Germline V gene data show CDR1 as SQVTM and CDR2 as ANQGSEA. The CDR3 nucleotides read TGCAGCGTTGAAGAACCGGACAGGATAAACACTGAAGCTTTCTTT. Translating gives CSVEEPDRINTEAFF.

V is TRBV2 and J is TRBJ2-2; D unclear. Trimming took off 2 bases at V and 6 bases at J, with 28 bases between the two ends. The CDR3 contains 20 residues. Germline V gene data show CDR1 as SNHLY and CDR2 as FYNNEI. The CDR3 region has the DNA TGTGCCAGCAGTGAATTTTCCGTCTCCCTCGGGTGGGATATCCCCGGGGAGCTGTTTTTT. It is translated as CASSEFSVSLGWDIPGELFF. The full variable domain, rest sourced from reference TRBV2 and TRBJ2-2, is EPEVTQTPSHQVTQMGQEVILRCVPISNHLYFYWYRQILGQKVEFLVSFYNNEISEKSEIFDDQFSVERPDGSNFTLKIRSTKLEDSAMYFCASSEFSVSLGWDIPGELFFGEGSRLTVL.

This clonotype was detected only a few times. This sequence joins TRBV12-3 or TRBV12-4 and TRBJ2-7, with TRBD1 matching over 9 bases. Losses at the gene ends were 8 bases for V and 3 bases for J; bases not matched to a gene: 14. The CDR3 contains 16 residues. The CDR3 loop is CASSNPPGTGYYEQYF. Here the CDR3 DNA reads TGTGCCAGCTCTAACCCTCCCGGGACAGGGTACTACGAGCAGTACTTC.

Ten or more counts support this clonotype. The chain carries TRBV7-8 and TRBJ2-7, with TRBD2 matching over 8 bases. V shed 5 bases, J shed 1 base, and the junction held 10 bases outside the gene matches. In germline, CDR1 is SGHVS, CDR2 FQNEAQ. The CDR3 contains 16 residues. The CDR3 DNA follows: TGTGCCAGCAGCCCAGCCAGGACTAGCCCTTCCTACGAGCAGTACTTC. It is translated as CASSPARTSPSYEQYF.

The chain uses TRBV7-9 and TRBJ1-5; D remains unclear. V gave up 5 bases and J gave up 7 bases, with 12 bases separating them. The CDR3 spans 13 residues. Germline assignment: CDR1 SEHNR and CDR2 FQNEAQ (reference sequence). The CDR3 spells CASSSYGEQPQHF. Written as DNA, the CDR3 is TGTGCCAGCAGCAGCTATGGGGAGCAGCCCCAGCATTTT.

In its sample, this clonotype was seen many times. The chain joins TRBV3-1 to TRBJ2-1; D remains unclear. The CDR3 spans 16 residues. Trimming stripped 0 bases from V and 5 bases from J, with 14 bases between. CDR1 and CDR2 from the germline V gene are LGHDT and YNNKEL (reference sequence). In DNA form, the CDR3 reads TGTGCCAGCAGCCAAGATCAATCCTGGATGGACAATGAGCAGTTCTTC. It translates to CASSQDQSWMDNEQFF.

This clonotype showed up just a few times. This chain links TRBV19 with TRBJ2-1; 11 bases align to TRBD2. V lost 2 bases, J lost 9 bases, and 6 bases stayed unmatched. CDR1 and CDR2 from the germline V gene are LNHDA and SQIVND (reference sequence). The CDR3 runs to 15 residues. CDR3 region: CASSIRGLAGGEQFF. The CDR3 nucleotides are TGTGCCAGTAGTATACGGGGGCTAGCGGGAGGTGAGCAGTTCTTC.

This clonotype was observed at least ten times. The genes are TRBV2 and TRBJ2-2, with TRBD2 identical over 9 bases. The CDR3 is 15 amino acids. Germline-derived CDR1 and CDR2 are SNHLY and FYNNEI. Trimming took 5 bases from V and 2 from J; bases not matched to a gene: 3. The CDR3 protein is CASSLAGVNTGELFF. The CDR3 DNA follows: TGTGCCAGCAGTTTAGCGGGAGTCAACACCGGGGAGCTGTTTTTT.

The rearrangement uses TRBV5-5 and TRBJ1-1; D is undetermined. V was pared by 4 bases and J by 5 bases, with 18 bases between. Germline values: CDR1 SGHKS, CDR2 YYEKEE (reference sequence). This CDR3 is 15 amino acids long. The chain's CDR3 is CASSAGLLRYTEAFF. The CDR3 nucleotides are TGTGCCAGCAGCGCCGGGCTCCTGCGGTATACTGAAGCTTTCTTT.

This clonotype was detected only a few times. CDR3 bases: TGTGCCAGCCAGGTCGGACAGGGAAACACTGAAGCTTTCTTT. It yields the protein CASQVGQGNTEAFF. The chain combines TRBV18 with TRBJ1-1; 8 bases map to TRBD1. The junction had 7 bases not matched to a gene; V was cut back by 8 bases and J by 2 bases. This CDR3 contains 14 residues. The germline gives CDR1 KGHSH, CDR2 LQKENI. Together with reference TRBV18 and TRBJ1-1, the CDR3 gives the full variable domain: NAGVMQNPRHLVRRRGQEARLRCSPMKGHSHVYWYRQLPEEGLKFMVYLQKENIIDESGMPKERFSAEFPKEGPSILRIQQVVRGDSAAYFCASQVGQGNTEAFFGQGTRLTVV.

This clonotype was seen many times. The chain links TRBV30 to TRBJ2-1; D is possibly TRBD1 or TRBD2 (5 bases each). Germline V gene lookup returns CDR1 GTSNPN and CDR2 SVGIG (reference sequence). The CDR3 totals 12 residues. Trimming cost V 3 bases and J 14 bases, with 17 bases left between them. CDR3 in DNA: TGTGCCTGGAGCCTCCGGGACCCTCGGAAGTTCTTC. Protein product: CAWSLRDPRKFF.

This clonotype appeared many times. V is TRBV28 and J is TRBJ2-1; 7 bases line up with TRBD2. Germline CDR1 and CDR2: MDHEN and SYDVKM. V shed 5 bases and J 4 bases; nucleotides not matched to a gene: 11. The CDR3 loop spans 16 amino acids. CDR3 in amino acids: CASSELAGVEYNEQFF. In DNA form, the CDR3 reads TGTGCCAGCAGTGAACTGGCGGGAGTGGAATACAATGAGCAGTTCTTC.

Turning to this clonotype: A much larger clone lies one base from this, so it may be a read error. The chain combines TRBV12-3 or TRBV12-4 with TRBJ2-1; D is perhaps TRBD2 (5 bases). Trimming stripped 4 bases from V and 10 bases from J, with 20 bases between. This CDR3 region has 15 residues. CDR3 sequence (DNA): TGTGCCAGCAGTTCGGGAAGAAGAATTAGGCCCGAGCAGTTCTTC. It encodes CASSSGRRIRPEQFF.